This T cell receptor beta chain was recovered during a study of PD-1 blockade in classical Hodgkin lymphoma. This clone was counted ten times or more. As yet, its antigen is unknown. All patients experienced relapse after autologous stem cell transplantation, and brentuximab vedotin exposure was variable. Findings and caveats of the study: The drivers behind the repertoire differences, possibly disease activity or prior therapy, remain undefined. Reported baseline diversity: healthy donors highest, relapsed/refractory patients lowest.

Assay used: immunoSEQ multiplex PCR; TCRdb lists only in-frame clones, some missing. The top ten hold roughly 15% of the sample, which has around 99,000 clones, about four fifths seen once. Germline-derived CDR1 and CDR2 are SGHDN and FVKESK. Trimming took 0 bases from V and 2 from J; bases not matched to a gene: 7. This CDR3 comprises 17 residues. The source was peripheral blood mononuclear cells (PBMCs), collected before the second cycle of nivolumab. The chain couples TRBV14 to TRBJ1-5; 7 nucleotides match TRBD1. This sequence was found in a human donor with classical Hodgkin lymphoma. The CDR3 sequence: CASSQEIRGRGNQPQHF. The CDR3 DNA reads TGTGCCAGCAGCCAAGAAATAAGGGGGCGGGGCAATCAGCCCCAGCATTTT. The full variable domain, completed using reference TRBV14 and TRBJ1-5, is EAGVTQFPSHSVIEKGQTVTLRCDPISGHDNLYWYRRVMGKEIKFLLHFVKESKQDESGMPNNRFLAERTGGTYSTLKVQPAELEDSGVYFCASSQEIRGRGNQPQHFGDGTRLSIL.